The rows below give T cell receptor beta chains drawn from one sample of a study of CD8 T cells in ankylosing spondylitis. MiXCR, applied by TCRdb to the 5' RACE reads, yields one record per CDR3 protein. The table records around 250,000 distinct CDR3 sequences, about 30% of them present only once. Sequencing was performed on blood, either unsorted or a sorted T cell fraction (not recorded which). Receptors originate from a male donor with ankylosing spondylitis or in good health (not recorded which). The CDR3 runs from the conserved cysteine through the conserved F or W. Each record gives: CDR3 DNA, CDR3 protein, J gene, V gene, clone size, D gene. The D gene is left open where the match is weak. The size entry is marked missing in some rows and otherwise reads once, few, many or a size class.

cdr3_nt: TGCAGTGCTAGAGACGGGGGGCGTGGACGCACAGATACGCAGTATTTT; cdr3_aa: CSARDGGRGRTDTQYF; j_call: TRBJ2-3; v_call: TRBV20-1; clone_size: -; d_call: -
cdr3_nt: TGTGCCAGCAGCTTGCTTGTCGCACAAGAGACCCAGTACTTC; cdr3_aa: CASSLLVAQETQYF; j_call: TRBJ2-5; v_call: TRBV5-5; clone_size: few; d_call: -
cdr3_nt: TGTGCCAGCAGTAGAGTCGGGACAGGTAGACCACCCTACACCTTC; cdr3_aa: CASSRVGTGRPPYTF; j_call: TRBJ1-2; v_call: TRBV28; clone_size: -; d_call: TRBD1
cdr3_nt: TGCAGTGCTAGAGGACGGACAGGGGGCGGGTTCCGACCGTACGAGCAGTACTTC; cdr3_aa: CSARGRTGGGFRPYEQYF; j_call: TRBJ2-7; v_call: TRBV20-1; clone_size: few; d_call: TRBD1
cdr3_nt: TGCAGTGCTAGAAAGCCGGGACAGGCCACCGGGGAGCTGTTTTTT; cdr3_aa: CSARKPGQATGELFF; j_call: TRBJ2-2; v_call: TRBV20-1; clone_size: -; d_call: TRBD1
cdr3_nt: TGCAGTGCTAGAGATCCGCTTTCTAGGACAGGGGGCAGCGAGCAGTACTTC; cdr3_aa: CSARDPLSRTGGSEQYF; j_call: TRBJ2-7; v_call: TRBV20-1; clone_size: -; d_call: TRBD1
cdr3_nt: TGCAGCGTCGTCCCAGGAGGGGCTAATGAAGCTTTCTTT; cdr3_aa: CSVVPGGANEAFF; j_call: TRBJ1-1; v_call: TRBV29-1; clone_size: -; d_call: -
cdr3_nt: TGCAGTGCTAGGGGGACGGGTTTCCTCTACGAGCAGTACTTC; cdr3_aa: CSARGTGFLYEQYF; j_call: TRBJ2-7; v_call: TRBV20-1; clone_size: -; d_call: -
cdr3_nt: TGTGCCAGCAGTGAGGACAGTGCCTTGGGGGAGCAGTACTTC; cdr3_aa: CASSEDSALGEQYF; j_call: TRBJ2-7; v_call: TRBV2; clone_size: few; d_call: -
cdr3_nt: TGCAGTGCTCTTCCCGGGGATGGCAATCAGCCCCAGCATTTT; cdr3_aa: CSALPGDGNQPQHF; j_call: TRBJ1-5; v_call: TRBV20-1; clone_size: -; d_call: -
cdr3_nt: TGTGCCAGCAGCGCCCCGAACACCGGGGAGCTGTTTTTT; cdr3_aa: CASSAPNTGELFF; j_call: TRBJ2-2; v_call: TRBV9; clone_size: -; d_call: -
cdr3_nt: TGTGCCAGCAGTAAGAACAGGGGGATGGTCCGCGAGCAGTACTTC; cdr3_aa: CASSKNRGMVREQYF; j_call: TRBJ2-7; v_call: TRBV27; clone_size: -; d_call: TRBD1
cdr3_nt: TGCGCCAGCAGTGAGACACAGAACACTGAAGCTTTCTTT; cdr3_aa: CASSETQNTEAFF; j_call: TRBJ1-1; v_call: TRBV10-2; clone_size: -; d_call: -
cdr3_nt: TGTGCCAGCAGTCACGCAGGGGATTTCGGTGAAAAACTGTTTTTT; cdr3_aa: CASSHAGDFGEKLFF; j_call: TRBJ1-4; v_call: TRBV5-5; clone_size: once; d_call: -
cdr3_nt: TGTGCCAGCAGTTACTCGTATAGTGGAAACACCATATATTTT; cdr3_aa: CASSYSYSGNTIYF; j_call: TRBJ1-3; v_call: TRBV6-5; clone_size: few; d_call: -
cdr3_nt: TGCGCCAGCAGCTTGGAGGGGGCCAAAAACATTCAGTACTTC; cdr3_aa: CASSLEGAKNIQYF; j_call: TRBJ2-4; v_call: TRBV5-1; clone_size: few; d_call: -
cdr3_nt: TGCAGTGCTACCGCGACTACCCTAGGAGAGACCCAGTACTTC; cdr3_aa: CSATATTLGETQYF; j_call: TRBJ2-5; v_call: TRBV20-1; clone_size: few; d_call: -
cdr3_nt: TGTGCCACCAGTGAGTCCAGCTCCTACGAGCAGTACTTC; cdr3_aa: CATSESSSYEQYF; j_call: TRBJ2-7; v_call: TRBV24-1; clone_size: -; d_call: -
cdr3_nt: TGTGCCAGCAGCTTAGGTGGGTTGCCCCCCTACGAGCAGTACTTC; cdr3_aa: CASSLGGLPPYEQYF; j_call: TRBJ2-7; v_call: TRBV13; clone_size: few; d_call: -
cdr3_nt: TGCGCCAGCAGCCTGGGGGCGGGGATGGAGCAGTACTTC; cdr3_aa: CASSLGAGMEQYF; j_call: TRBJ2-7; v_call: TRBV5-1; clone_size: -; d_call: -
cdr3_nt: TGTGCCAGCAGTTTCCTTGCCCTTTACAATGAGCAGTTCTTC; cdr3_aa: CASSFLALYNEQFF; j_call: TRBJ2-1; v_call: TRBV12-3/TRBV12-4; clone_size: few; d_call: -
cdr3_nt: TGTGCCAGCAGCGCCGGACTAGTCCAGGAGCAGTTCTTC; cdr3_aa: CASSAGLVQEQFF; j_call: TRBJ2-1; v_call: TRBV11-2; clone_size: -; d_call: TRBD2
cdr3_nt: TGCATCGTCGACAGGGGTAGAAATGAGCAGTTCTTC; cdr3_aa: CIVDRGRNEQFF; j_call: TRBJ2-1; v_call: TRBV29-1; clone_size: -; d_call: TRBD1
cdr3_nt: TGTGCCAGCAGTTCGGGACATCTTTCCTACGAGCAGTACTTC; cdr3_aa: CASSSGHLSYEQYF; j_call: TRBJ2-7; v_call: TRBV27; clone_size: -; d_call: -
cdr3_nt: TGTGCCACCAGCAGAGATGTGGGGTACCCCTACGAGCAGTACTTC; cdr3_aa: CATSRDVGYPYEQYF; j_call: TRBJ2-7; v_call: TRBV15; clone_size: -; d_call: -
cdr3_nt: TGTGCCAGCAGTAGGCTACAGGGTAGCAATCAGCCCCAGCATTTT; cdr3_aa: CASSRLQGSNQPQHF; j_call: TRBJ1-5; v_call: TRBV28; clone_size: -; d_call: -
cdr3_nt: TGCAGTGCTAGAGATCGACTAGCGGGGGGACTGGCAGATACGCAGTATTTT; cdr3_aa: CSARDRLAGGLADTQYF; j_call: TRBJ2-3; v_call: TRBV20-1; clone_size: -; d_call: TRBD2
cdr3_nt: TGTGCCAGCAGCCCAGGGTACGTCGCTGGAAACACCATATATTTT; cdr3_aa: CASSPGYVAGNTIYF; j_call: TRBJ1-3; v_call: TRBV27; clone_size: -; d_call: -
cdr3_nt: TGTGCCAGCACATGGGACGGCAGTAGCACAGATACGCAGTATTTT; cdr3_aa: CASTWDGSSTDTQYF; j_call: TRBJ2-3; v_call: TRBV9; clone_size: -; d_call: -
cdr3_nt: TGCAGTGCTCGCGGGGGTGGGTCTAGCGTCTACGAGCAGTACTTC; cdr3_aa: CSARGGGSSVYEQYF; j_call: TRBJ2-7; v_call: TRBV20-1; clone_size: -; d_call: TRBD2
cdr3_nt: TGCGCCAGCAGCTTCTCGGGACTAGCGGCGGGGACCCAGTACTTC; cdr3_aa: CASSFSGLAAGTQYF; j_call: TRBJ2-5; v_call: TRBV5-1; clone_size: -; d_call: TRBD2
cdr3_nt: TGTGCCAGCAGCTTGGGGGTGACGGTATACGAGCAGTACTTC; cdr3_aa: CASSLGVTVYEQYF; j_call: TRBJ2-7; v_call: TRBV5-6; clone_size: few; d_call: -
cdr3_nt: TGTGCCATCAGTGAAGACACATACAATGAGCAGTTCTTC; cdr3_aa: CAISEDTYNEQFF; j_call: TRBJ2-1; v_call: TRBV10-3; clone_size: -; d_call: -
cdr3_nt: TGCAGCGTCCGCCTCGATATAGCGGGGACATACGAGCAGTACTTC; cdr3_aa: CSVRLDIAGTYEQYF; j_call: TRBJ2-7; v_call: TRBV29-1; clone_size: -; d_call: TRBD2
cdr3_nt: TGTGCCAGCAGCTTATCTGGGGACAGGGTCCAAGAGACCCAGTACTTC; cdr3_aa: CASSLSGDRVQETQYF; j_call: TRBJ2-5; v_call: TRBV7-7; clone_size: -; d_call: TRBD1
cdr3_nt: TGCGCCAGCAGTTTCACCACCGGGACAGGCTCATACGAGCAGTACTTC; cdr3_aa: CASSFTTGTGSYEQYF; j_call: TRBJ2-7; v_call: TRBV5-1; clone_size: few; d_call: TRBD1
cdr3_nt: TGTGCCACCAGCAGGCTACAGGGATCTGGAAACACCATATATTTT; cdr3_aa: CATSRLQGSGNTIYF; j_call: TRBJ1-3; v_call: TRBV15; clone_size: -; d_call: -
cdr3_nt: TGCAGTGCTAGGACTCCCGTCACAGATACGCAGTATTTT; cdr3_aa: CSARTPVTDTQYF; j_call: TRBJ2-3; v_call: TRBV20-1; clone_size: -; d_call: -
cdr3_nt: TGCAGTGCTAGTGGTCAACTCCAAGAGACCCAGTACTTC; cdr3_aa: CSASGQLQETQYF; j_call: TRBJ2-5; v_call: TRBV20-1; clone_size: -; d_call: -
cdr3_nt: TGTGCCAGCACCAAAGGGACGTGGTCACCCCTCCACTTT; cdr3_aa: CASTKGTWSPLHF; j_call: TRBJ1-6; v_call: TRBV6-1; clone_size: few; d_call: -
cdr3_nt: TGTGCCAGCAGCCGAGGAGTAGCAGATACGCAGTATTTT; cdr3_aa: CASSRGVADTQYF; j_call: TRBJ2-3; v_call: TRBV3-1; clone_size: -; d_call: -
cdr3_nt: TGCAGTGCTACTCTACCGGGACTACCCACGAATGAGCAGTTCTTC; cdr3_aa: CSATLPGLPTNEQFF; j_call: TRBJ2-1; v_call: TRBV20-1; clone_size: few; d_call: TRBD2
cdr3_nt: TGCGCCAGCAGCTCTTCGACAGGGAGGGATTCACCCCTCCACTTT; cdr3_aa: CASSSSTGRDSPLHF; j_call: TRBJ1-6; v_call: TRBV4-1; clone_size: -; d_call: TRBD1
cdr3_nt: TGCGCCAGCAGCTTCTACAGCAACACTGAAGCTTTCTTT; cdr3_aa: CASSFYSNTEAFF; j_call: TRBJ1-1; v_call: TRBV5-1; clone_size: -; d_call: -
cdr3_nt: TGTGCCAGCAGCCGTCTAGGGGCCAACGTCCTGACTTTC; cdr3_aa: CASSRLGANVLTF; j_call: TRBJ2-6; v_call: TRBV7-8; clone_size: -; d_call: -
cdr3_nt: TGTGCCAGCAGCGGGACTGACGCCGAAGGGCAGTATTTT; cdr3_aa: CASSGTDAEGQYF; j_call: TRBJ2-3; v_call: TRBV6-6; clone_size: few; d_call: -
cdr3_nt: TGCAGTGCTAGTAGGGTTGACAACCGAAGGGGCAATCAGCCCCAGCATTTT; cdr3_aa: CSASRVDNRRGNQPQHF; j_call: TRBJ1-5; v_call: TRBV20-1; clone_size: -; d_call: -
cdr3_nt: TGTGCCAGCAAGACTGCCTATATGGGGCCCCTCCACTTT; cdr3_aa: CASKTAYMGPLHF; j_call: TRBJ1-6; v_call: TRBV27; clone_size: few; d_call: -